Described below is a single T cell receptor (beta chain) sequence and its context. Its antigen is not known. The use of a sample-barcoded 5' primer and a J-beta primer mix characterized a second PCR of roughly 7 to 11 cycles. TCRdb reanalysed the 5' RACE reads using MiXCR and keeps one entry per CDR3 protein. The sample yields some 890,000 distinct CDR3 sequences, about 27% seen once. This sample is part of a study of blood T cells in healthy people across ages. General study points: More naive CD4+ cells and higher diversity were found in long-lived than in aged donors. Researchers deemed the diversity estimates from one million T cells underestimates.

Germline CDR1 is SGDLS and CDR2 is YYNGEE. The ends were cut back, 0 bases at V and 3 bases at J, with 10 bases in the middle. The length of the CDR3 is 15 residues. The same specimen was also included in a second study, on T cells of mothers and their children.

The source of this sequence is a woman aged 40 to 50 in good health. The sequenced sample consisted of blood. This chain joins TRBV9 and TRBJ1-5; D is ambiguous. CDR3 nucleotide sequence: TGTGCCAGCAGCGTAGAAGGGTATTACAATCAGCCCCAGCATTTT. It yields the protein CASSVEGYYNQPQHF.